Sequencing of this T cell receptor beta chain was carried out in a study of shared clonotypes between healthy human individuals. TCRdb's table, derived via immunoSEQ multiplex PCR, lists solely in-frame clones and lacks some. The sample contains around 300,000 clones, around nine tenths of which appear only once. This clone was recorded only once. The donors were all Caucasian adults (living in Nashville, Tennessee). Researchers reported that CD8 memory united CD45RO+ cells with CCR7-negative CD45RA+ TemRA cells. Trimming cost V 4 bases and J 3 bases, with 14 bases left between them. Germline V gene data show CDR1 as SGHDT and CDR2 as YYEEEE. This CDR3 has 15 amino acids.

This chain uses TRBV5-6 with TRBJ1-3, with D possibly being TRBD1 (5 bases). This sequence was found in a man aged 18 to 35 in good health. The sequencing sample was made of memory CD8+ T cells sorted from blood. Subset: CD45RO+ cells pooled with CCR7-negative TemRA cells. CDR3 sequence (DNA): TGTGCCAGCAGCCCTGAACCAGGGAATGGAAACACCATATATTTT. Translated, it gives CASSPEPGNGNTIYF.